This T cell receptor beta chain was observed in a study of CD8 T cells in Susac syndrome (dated by TCRdb to the late 2010s). Background for the entire study: The study used repertoire sequencing to test whether antigen drove CD8+ T cell activation and differentiation in Susac syndrome. The study compared CD8+ T cell repertoire clonality among roughly eleven healthy donors, some 14 Susac syndrome patients and fewer than 19 multiple sclerosis patients.

RNA was extracted with the RNeasy kit and roughly 0.5 to 1 ug was reverse transcribed using random hexamers. The immunoSEQ multiplex PCR assay, covering 54 Vbeta and 13 Jbeta segments, was used to amplify TCR beta CDR3 regions. PCR amplification bias was corrected using a synthetic template baseline for primer optimization and computational correction. The study's processing was this. Reads were assigned to V, D and J genes according to IMGT and analyzed in immunoSEQ Analyzer, with only productive sequences retained. Clonality was calculated as one minus the Shannon entropy normalized by log2 of the number of productive unique sequences. Public and private clones were assessed among the 100 most prevalent clones of each patient and control. Susac-specific clones were defined as absent from healthy and MS cohorts, 1052 published viral clones and other ImmuneACCESS disease sequences. TCRdb reprocessing: public reads trimmed at Q25 with fastp, clones called with MiXCR, in-frame beta chains kept. All rows with the same CDR3 protein become a single entry with the most common DNA and genes. The V and J calls were determined by TCRdb, not by the authors. This sample lists 150,000 to 190,000 distinct CDR3 sequences; 90% to 95% were detected once. The ten top clones hold roughly 0.2% of the sample.

The CDR1 and CDR2 encoded by the germline V gene are SQVTM and ANQGSEA. V is shortened by 5 bases, J by 6 bases, and the region joining them spans 14 bases. There are 13 amino acids in the CDR3, from cysteine to phenylalanine inclusive. Only the CDR3 portion is preserved as DNA: 39 bases, with reading frame beginning at the first base. Details on this clonotype: The target of this receptor is not known. Within one base of it there is no much larger clone, and no base qualities were kept.

General findings and caveats noted by the study authors: The number of individuals in the TCR sequencing and HLA analysis was recognized as being relatively small.

Peripheral blood CD8+ and CD4+ T cells from healthy donors, Susac syndrome patients and multiple sclerosis patients were profiled using high-throughput TCR beta sequencing. Treatment-naive patients with stable or active relapsing-remitting disease fulfilling revised McDonald criteria were used as multiple sclerosis controls. Bulk CD8+ and CD4+ T cells were purified by magnetic negative isolation, while CD8+ TEMRA cells were enriched using FACS. Blood was drawn into EDTA tubes, processed within 24 hours, and PBMCs were isolated by density gradient centrifugation. PBMCs intended for TCR sequencing were frozen in liquid nitrogen and were later thawed in a 37 degrees C water bath. The sorted or isolated CD4+, CD8+ and CD8+ TEMRA cells had a purity of 90% or higher.

The TCR originated in a human donor with multiple sclerosis. Sequencing used CD8+ T cells from PBMCs. The chain uses TRBV29-1 and TRBJ2-1; perhaps TRBD2 is the D gene, with 6 bases matching. The nucleotide sequence is given as TGCAGCGTTTTTGGGACTTATGGCAATGAGCAGTTCTTC. This is translated as CSVFGTYGNEQFF.